This T cell receptor beta chain was captured by sequencing in a study of cytomegalovirus exposure and HLA in healthy donors. It was the approximately 120-subject validation cohort, separate from the roughly 700-subject first cohort, to which the donors belonged. In the case of this clone: Its antigen is unknown.

Only in-frame clones appear in the TCRdb table, and some are missing; sequencing was by immunoSEQ multiplex PCR. The data contain about 130,000 clones, 89% of them singletons. The CDR3 sequence is 16 residues long. Germline V CDR1 and CDR2: SGHRS, YFSETQ. The V segment lost 0 bases and the J segment 1 base; nucleotides outside the gene matches: 2. Whole-study results and caveats: With high specificity and sensitivity, the classifier reportedly diagnosed cytomegalovirus status. Listed as cytomegalovirus-associated were 164 TCR beta chains.

The TCR originated in a woman under 30 in good health and CMV-seropositive. The V and J genes are TRBV5-1 and TRBJ1-3; 9 nucleotides agree with TRBD1. The sample taken for sequencing was PBMCs. The CDR3 DNA follows: TGCGCCAGCAGCTTGGGGGACAGGGAATCTGGAAACACCATATATTTT. It codes for CASSLGDRESGNTIYF.